A single sample gave rise to the 11 T cell receptor beta chains below, sequenced in a study of identical twins. Each CDR3 protein is one row after TCRdb ran MiXCR on the 5' RACE reads. In the table there are under 900,000 distinct CDR3 sequences, around an eighth of which are singletons. These data were also reused for a study on yellow fever vaccine responses in identical twins.

The sample was PBMCs. The receptors come from a woman under 30 in good health.

This clonotype was counted between two and nine times. J is TRBJ2-3 and V is TRBV12-3 or TRBV12-4; the D is unclear. V was clipped by 6 bases and J by 5 bases, with 21 bases between them. This CDR3 contains 16 residues. Here the CDR3 DNA reads TGTGCCAGCAGGGTCTCCCCGGGTGGGGATCAAGATACGCAGTATTTT. Encoded protein: CASRVSPGGDQDTQYF.

This chain links TRBV19 with TRBJ1-5; no firm D call. The germline V and J ends were trimmed by 0 bases and 0 bases, with 6 bases remaining between them. This CDR3 region has 15 residues. In germline, CDR1 is LNHDA, CDR2 SQIVND (reference sequence). The CDR3 nucleotides are TGTGCCAGTAGTATAGACGTACCTAGCAATCAGCCCCAGCATTTT. Translated, it gives CASSIDVPSNQPQHF.

This clonotype was observed a few times. J is TRBJ2-2 and V is TRBV12-3 or TRBV12-4; D might be TRBD2 (5 bases). The CDR3 has 15 amino acids. The V and J ends lost 7 bases and 7 bases respectively, with 19 bases between them. The CDR3 DNA reads TGTGCCAGCATCCTAAGGCCTACTGAGGGCGGGGAGCTGTTTTTT. Amino acids: CASILRPTEGGELFF.

This clonotype was seen once. The CDR3 DNA sequence: TGTGCCAGTAGTAAGGCTGGGACATTCTCTGGAAACACCATATATTTT. It specifies CASSKAGTFSGNTIYF. V and J are TRBV19 and TRBJ1-3; a weak D match, TRBD1 (6 bases). Germline-derived CDR1 and CDR2 are LNHDA and SQIVND (reference sequence). With 4 bases removed from V and 0 bases from J, the gap between germline ends came to 13 bases. CDR3 length equals 16 residues.

The CDR3 DNA follows: TGTGCCAGTAGTACCGACATCTATGGCTACACCTTC. Its translation: CASSTDIYGYTF. This rearrangement joins TRBV19 to TRBJ1-2; D unclear. Germline V gene sequence: CDR1 LNHDA, CDR2 SQIVND (reference sequence). The CDR3 loop spans 12 amino acids. V gave up 4 bases and J gave up 4 bases, with 7 bases separating them.

This chain connects TRBV6-5 to TRBJ2-1; D is unclear. The CDR3 length is 13 residues. Deletions cut 2 bases from V and 12 bases from J, with 14 bases between. The germline CDR1 and CDR2 sequences are MNHEY and SVGAGI. CDR3 DNA: TGTGCCAGCAGTTACAAGGGCCCACGCGGGCAGTTCTTC. This codes for CASSYKGPRGQFF.

The table lists this clonotype with many counts. The chain is built from TRBV6-1 and TRBJ2-7; TRBD2 might be the D (7 bases). The CDR3 is made up of 14 amino acids. CDR1 is MNHNS and CDR2 is SASEGT in the germline V gene. The V and J ends lost 4 bases and 4 bases respectively, with 14 bases between them. CDR3 residues: CASSVTGTIYEQYF. The DNA of the CDR3 is TGTGCCAGCAGTGTTACAGGGACTATTTACGAGCAGTACTTC.

In this sample, this clonotype turned up a few times. This chain uses TRBV7-8 with TRBJ1-6; D unresolved. Germline CDR1 reads SGHVS; CDR2 reads FQNEAQ. The CDR3 has 15 residues. The V and J ends lost 1 base and 8 bases respectively, with 12 bases between them. CDR3 bases: TGTGCCAGCAGCTTAGATGCCGGGGTGCATTCACCCCTCCACTTT. Translated: CASSLDAGVHSPLHF.

This clonotype was found many times. The chain joins TRBV25-1 to TRBJ2-3, with 12 bases lining up with TRBD1. The germline CDR1 and CDR2 sequences are MGHDK and SYGVNS. The trim removed 3 bases at V and 5 bases at J, leaving 9 bases unmatched. The CDR3 runs 17 residues. The DNA for the CDR3 is TGTGCCAGCAGTGATCGCGGGACAGGGGGCATTCAAGATACGCAGTATTTT. Translating gives CASSDRGTGGIQDTQYF.

This clonotype has ten or more counts. The chain joins TRBV4-1 to TRBJ2-1; 8 bases are a match to TRBD2. Trimming removed 1 base from V and 3 bases from J; junction bases left unmatched: 8. Germline CDR1 is MGHRA and CDR2 is YSYEKL. This CDR3 is built from 17 residues. Here the CDR3 DNA reads TGCGCCAGCAGCCAAGGGTCAGCGGGAGTTAGCTACAATGAGCAGTTCTTC. Its protein is CASSQGSAGVSYNEQFF.

The V gene is TRBV7-2, the J gene TRBJ1-5; D is uncertain. This CDR3 has 15 amino acids. Trimming left V 1 base short and J 1 base short, with 8 bases between. Germline-derived CDR1 and CDR2 are SGHTA and FQGNSA. This CDR3 is CASSLEGMSNQPQHF. The CDR3 DNA follows: TGTGCCAGCAGCTTAGAAGGGATGAGCAATCAGCCCCAGCATTTT.